This T cell receptor beta chain derives from a study of CD8 T cells in ankylosing spondylitis. CDR3 size: 15 residues. Trimming at V came to 0 bases and at J to 6 bases, leaving 5 bases not matched to a gene. Germline loops: CDR1 MNHEY, CDR2 SVGAGI. Study-wide points: Characteristic, it appeared, of ankylosing spondylitis blood was a TCR beta motif of fewer than 10 highly homologous variants.

Each TCR beta library was made by quantitative 5'-RACE that incorporated molecular barcodes. One entry per CDR3 protein, called by TCRdb with MiXCR from the 5' RACE reads. The data contain roughly 700,000 distinct CDR3 sequences, roughly 20% of them seen just once; the ten biggest clones take up 15% to 20%. This clonotype was counted between two and nine times. Its antigen remains unknown. The chain recombines TRBV6-5 with TRBJ1-2; 9 bases are shared with TRBD1. Sequences were obtained from blood, either unsorted or a sorted T cell fraction (not recorded which). This clonotype was sampled from a male donor with ankylosing spondylitis. The CDR3 region has the DNA TGTGCCAGCAGTTACTCGGGTTGGACAGGGGATGGCTACACCTTC. Protein sequence: CASSYSGWTGDGYTF.